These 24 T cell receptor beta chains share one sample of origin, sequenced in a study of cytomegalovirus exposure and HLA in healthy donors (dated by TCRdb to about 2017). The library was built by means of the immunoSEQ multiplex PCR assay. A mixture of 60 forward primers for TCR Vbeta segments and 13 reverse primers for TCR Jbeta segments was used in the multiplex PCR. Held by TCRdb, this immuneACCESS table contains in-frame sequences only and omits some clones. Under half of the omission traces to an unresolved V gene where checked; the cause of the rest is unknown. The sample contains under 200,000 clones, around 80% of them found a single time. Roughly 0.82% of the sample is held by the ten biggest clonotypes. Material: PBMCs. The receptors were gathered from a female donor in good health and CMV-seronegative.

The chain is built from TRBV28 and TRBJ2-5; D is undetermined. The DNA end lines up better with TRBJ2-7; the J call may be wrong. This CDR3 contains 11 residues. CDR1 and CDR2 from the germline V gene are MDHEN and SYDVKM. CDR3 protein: CASSDFYEQYF. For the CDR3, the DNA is TGTGCCAGCAGTGACTTTTACGAGCAGTACTTC.

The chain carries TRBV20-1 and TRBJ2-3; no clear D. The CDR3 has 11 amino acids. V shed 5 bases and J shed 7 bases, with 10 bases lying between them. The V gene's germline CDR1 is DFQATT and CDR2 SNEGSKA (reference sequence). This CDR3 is CSAVDRYTQYF. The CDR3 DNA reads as TGCAGTGCTGTAGATCGTTATACGCAGTATTTT.

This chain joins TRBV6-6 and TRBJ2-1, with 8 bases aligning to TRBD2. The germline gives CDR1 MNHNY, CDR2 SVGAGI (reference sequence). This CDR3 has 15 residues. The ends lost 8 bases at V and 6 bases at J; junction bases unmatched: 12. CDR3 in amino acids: CASGSLAVLSNEQFF. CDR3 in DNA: TGTGCCAGCGGGTCACTAGCGGTCTTATCCAATGAGCAGTTCTTC.

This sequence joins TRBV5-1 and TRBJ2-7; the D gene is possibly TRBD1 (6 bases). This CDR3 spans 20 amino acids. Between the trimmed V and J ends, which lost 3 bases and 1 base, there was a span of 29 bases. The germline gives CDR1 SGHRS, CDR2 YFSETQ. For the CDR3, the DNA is TGCGCCAGCAGCTGGGAACCCCGGGACACGGGGAGCATCCGATCCTACGAGCAGTACTTC. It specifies CASSWEPRDTGSIRSYEQYF.

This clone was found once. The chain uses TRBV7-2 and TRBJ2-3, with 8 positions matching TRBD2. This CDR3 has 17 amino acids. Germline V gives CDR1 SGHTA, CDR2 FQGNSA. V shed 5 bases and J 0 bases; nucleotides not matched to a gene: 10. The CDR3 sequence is CASSRAPSGLSTDTQYF. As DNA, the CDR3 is TGTGCCAGCAGCCGAGCGCCTAGCGGGTTGAGCACAGATACGCAGTATTTT.

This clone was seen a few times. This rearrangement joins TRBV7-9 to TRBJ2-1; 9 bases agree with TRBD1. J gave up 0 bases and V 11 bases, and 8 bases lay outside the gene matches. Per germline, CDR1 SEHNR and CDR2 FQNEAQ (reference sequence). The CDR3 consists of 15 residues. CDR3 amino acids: CAETGGMGSYNEQFF. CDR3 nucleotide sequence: TGTGCCGAGACAGGGGGGATGGGCTCCTACAATGAGCAGTTCTTC.

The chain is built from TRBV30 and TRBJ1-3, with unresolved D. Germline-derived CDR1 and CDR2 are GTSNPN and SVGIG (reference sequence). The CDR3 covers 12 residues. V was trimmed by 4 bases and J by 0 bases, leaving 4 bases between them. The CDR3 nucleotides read TGTGCCTGGAATATCTCTGGAAACACCATATATTTT. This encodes CAWNISGNTIYF. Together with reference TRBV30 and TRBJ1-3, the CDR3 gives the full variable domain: SQTIHQWPATLVQPVGSPLSLECTVEGTSNPNLYWYRQAAGRGLQLLFYSVGIGQISSEVPQNLSASRPQDRQFILSSKKLLLSDSGFYLCAWNISGNTIYFGEGSWLTVV.

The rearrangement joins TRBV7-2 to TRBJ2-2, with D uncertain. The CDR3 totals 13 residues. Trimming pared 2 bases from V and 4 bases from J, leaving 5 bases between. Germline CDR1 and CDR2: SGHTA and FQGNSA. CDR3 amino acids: CASSLHSTGELFF. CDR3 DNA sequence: TGTGCCAGCAGCTTACACAGCACCGGGGAGCTGTTTTTT.

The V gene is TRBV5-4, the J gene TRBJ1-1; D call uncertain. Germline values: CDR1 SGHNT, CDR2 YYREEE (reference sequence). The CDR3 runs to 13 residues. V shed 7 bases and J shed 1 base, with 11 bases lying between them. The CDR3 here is CASAPDWNTEAFF. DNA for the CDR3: TGTGCCAGCGCTCCGGACTGGAACACTGAAGCTTTCTTT.

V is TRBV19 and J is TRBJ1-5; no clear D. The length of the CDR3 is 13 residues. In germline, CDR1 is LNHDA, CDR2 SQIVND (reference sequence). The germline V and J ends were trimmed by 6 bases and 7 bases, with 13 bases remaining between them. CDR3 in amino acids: CASSDQRNQPQHF. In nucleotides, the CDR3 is TGTGCCAGTAGCGACCAGCGGAACCAGCCCCAGCATTTT.

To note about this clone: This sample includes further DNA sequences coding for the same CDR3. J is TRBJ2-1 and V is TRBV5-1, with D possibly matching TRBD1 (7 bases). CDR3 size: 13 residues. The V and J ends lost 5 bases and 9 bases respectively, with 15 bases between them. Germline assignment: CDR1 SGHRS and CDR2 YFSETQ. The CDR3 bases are TGCGCCAGCAGTTCGGGTCAGGGGGGTGAGCAGTTCTTC. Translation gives CASSSGQGGEQFF.

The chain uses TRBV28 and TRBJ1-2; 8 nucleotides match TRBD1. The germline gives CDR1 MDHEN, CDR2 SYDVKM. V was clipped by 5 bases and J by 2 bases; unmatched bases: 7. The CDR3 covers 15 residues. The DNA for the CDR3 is TGTGCCAGCAGTCGCCCGACAGGGGCAAACTATGGCTACACCTTC. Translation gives CASSRPTGANYGYTF.

The CDR3 nucleotides read TGTGCCAGCGTCGCGGGGGGGCAGTCAGCAGATACGCAGTATTTT. It specifies CASVAGGQSADTQYF. The J gene is TRBJ2-3, the V gene TRBV2; 9 bases align to TRBD2. CDR1 is SNHLY and CDR2 is FYNNEI in the germline V gene. J lost 4 bases, V lost 8 bases, and 10 bases had no gene match. The CDR3 is made up of 15 amino acids.

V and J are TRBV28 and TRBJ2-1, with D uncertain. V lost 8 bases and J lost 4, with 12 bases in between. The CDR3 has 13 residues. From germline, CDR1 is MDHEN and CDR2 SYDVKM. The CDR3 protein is CASGRSLYNEQFF. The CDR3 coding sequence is TGTGCCAGCGGGCGATCCCTATACAATGAGCAGTTCTTC.

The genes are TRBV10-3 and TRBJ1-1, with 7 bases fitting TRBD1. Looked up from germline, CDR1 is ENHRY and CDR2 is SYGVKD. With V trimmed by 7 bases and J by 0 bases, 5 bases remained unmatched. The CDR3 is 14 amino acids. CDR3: CAINTGTVNTEAFF. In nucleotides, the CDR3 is TGTGCCATCAACACTGGGACAGTGAACACTGAAGCTTTCTTT.

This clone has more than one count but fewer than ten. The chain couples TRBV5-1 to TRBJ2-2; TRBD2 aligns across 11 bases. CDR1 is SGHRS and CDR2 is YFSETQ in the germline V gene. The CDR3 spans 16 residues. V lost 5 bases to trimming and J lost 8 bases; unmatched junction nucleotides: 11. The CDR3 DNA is TGCGCCAGCAGTCTTCTAGCGGGGGGAAAAGGGGGGGAGCTGTTTTTT. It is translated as CASSLLAGGKGGELFF.

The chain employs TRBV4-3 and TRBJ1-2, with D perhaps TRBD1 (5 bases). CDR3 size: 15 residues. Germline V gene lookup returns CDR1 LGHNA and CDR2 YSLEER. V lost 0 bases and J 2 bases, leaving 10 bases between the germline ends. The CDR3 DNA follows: TGCGCCAGCAGCCAAGAAAGTAGACAGAACTATGGCTACACCTTC. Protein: CASSQESRQNYGYTF.

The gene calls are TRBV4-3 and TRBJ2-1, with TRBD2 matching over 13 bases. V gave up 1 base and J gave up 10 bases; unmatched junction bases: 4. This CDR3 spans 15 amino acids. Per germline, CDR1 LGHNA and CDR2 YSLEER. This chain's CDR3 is CASSQAGTSGAEQFF. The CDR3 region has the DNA TGCGCCAGCAGCCAAGCCGGGACTAGCGGGGCAGAGCAGTTCTTC.

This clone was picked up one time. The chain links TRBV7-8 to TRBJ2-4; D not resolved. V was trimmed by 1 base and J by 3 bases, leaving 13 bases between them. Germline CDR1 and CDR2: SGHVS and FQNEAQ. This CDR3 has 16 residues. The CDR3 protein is CASSLGKGDIKNIQYF. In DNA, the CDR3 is TGTGCCAGCAGCTTAGGGAAAGGAGATATCAAAAACATTCAGTACTTC.

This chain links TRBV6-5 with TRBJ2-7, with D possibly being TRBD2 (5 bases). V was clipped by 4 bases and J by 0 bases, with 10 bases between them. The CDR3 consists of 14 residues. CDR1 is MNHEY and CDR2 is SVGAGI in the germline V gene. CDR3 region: CASSSLSASYEQYF. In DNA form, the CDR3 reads TGTGCCAGCAGTTCCCTTAGCGCCTCCTACGAGCAGTACTTC.

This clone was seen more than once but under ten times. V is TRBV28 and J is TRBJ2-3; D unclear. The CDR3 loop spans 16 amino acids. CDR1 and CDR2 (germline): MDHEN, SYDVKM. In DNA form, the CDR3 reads TGTGTTACACGGTTGTCAGGCCTATCTCCCACAGATACGCAGTATTTT. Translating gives CVTRLSGLSPTDTQYF.

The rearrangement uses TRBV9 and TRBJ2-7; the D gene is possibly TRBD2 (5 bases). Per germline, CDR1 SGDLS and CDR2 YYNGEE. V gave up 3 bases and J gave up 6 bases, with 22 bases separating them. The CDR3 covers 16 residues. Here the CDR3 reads CASSGYSGIIGSEQYF. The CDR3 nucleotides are TGTGCCAGCAGCGGGTACAGCGGTATAATAGGAAGCGAGCAGTACTTC.

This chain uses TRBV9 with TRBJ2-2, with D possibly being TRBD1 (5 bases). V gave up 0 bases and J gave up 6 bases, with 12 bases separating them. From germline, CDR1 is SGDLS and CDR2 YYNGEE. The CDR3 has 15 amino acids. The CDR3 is CASSVGNRQAGELFF. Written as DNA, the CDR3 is TGTGCCAGCAGCGTAGGGAACAGGCAGGCCGGGGAGCTGTTTTTT.

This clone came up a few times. The CDR3, as DNA: TGTGCCAGCAGCTTAGACAGGGTAACAACTGAAGCTTTCTTT. The encoded protein is CASSLDRVTTEAFF. The chain couples TRBV11-2 to TRBJ1-1; tentative D call: TRBD1 (5 bases). CDR3 length: 14 amino acids. The V end was cut by 0 bases, the J end by 5 bases, with 10 bases between. Germline V gene lookup returns CDR1 SGHAT and CDR2 FQNNGV.